Shown below are 25 T cell receptor beta chains from a single sample sequenced in a study of T cells expressing NK-cell markers. Using the 5' RACE reads, TCRdb records one entry per CDR3 protein without DNA. The sample has roughly 420,000 distinct CDR3 sequences. The sequencing sample was made of blood T cells: a sorted CD56 or NKG2C T cell subset, CD4+ or CD8+ T cells, or bulk PBMC T cells (not recorded which). Receptors originate from a woman between 18 and 69 years old in good health.

The chain couples TRBV5-1 to TRBJ1-3. CDR3 length equals 15 residues. The V gene's germline CDR1 is SGHRS and CDR2 YFSETQ. The CDR3 sequence: CASSSDGFSGNTIYF.

The rearrangement links TRBV20-1 to TRBJ1-6. The CDR3 is 13 amino acids. CDR1 is DFQATT, CDR2 SNEGSKA, per germline (reference sequence). CDR3 in amino acids: CSGRGFSVSPLHF.

The gene calls are TRBV24-1 and TRBJ1-5; absent DNA, TCRdb's TRBD1 call cannot be checked. The germline V gene encodes CDR1 KGHDR and CDR2 SFDVKD. The CDR3 length is 15 residues. CDR3 sequence reads: CATSDDRGSNQPQHF.

The chain combines TRBV19 with TRBJ2-1; as DNA is missing, the TRBD1 call by TCRdb cannot be tested. Germline V lookup: CDR1 LNHDA, CDR2 SQIVND (reference sequence). This CDR3 is 16 amino acids long. This CDR3 is CASSTSQGNAYNEQFF.

This chain links TRBV29-1 with TRBJ1-2. The CDR3 covers 13 residues. Germline-derived CDR1 and CDR2 are SQVTM and ANQGSEA. The CDR3 spells CSVRQTLNYGYTF.

This chain's CDR3 is CASSNIGELFF. The rearrangement joins TRBV9 to TRBJ2-2. Germline CDR1 and CDR2: SGDLS and YYNGEE. The CDR3 runs 11 residues. The full variable domain, rest sourced from reference TRBV9 and TRBJ2-2, is DSGVTQTPKHLITATGQRVTLRCSPRSGDLSVYWYQQSLDQGLQFLIQYYNGEERAKGNILERFSAQQFPDLHSELNLSSLELGDSALYFCASSNIGELFFGEGSRLTVL.

This chain joins TRBV3-1 and TRBJ2-3. This CDR3 contains 15 residues. Germline assignment: CDR1 LGHDT and CDR2 YNNKEL (reference sequence). CDR3 in amino acids: CASSRSSQPTDTQYF.

The chain combines TRBV29-1 with TRBJ2-3; TCRdb proposes TRBD1, but this gene call is untestable without DNA. Germline V lookup: CDR1 SQVTM, CDR2 ANQGSEA. The CDR3 has 15 amino acids. CDR3 loop: CSVDFTGGGEDTQYF.

The V call is TRBV7-2, the J call TRBJ2-5. Looked up from germline, CDR1 is SGHTA and CDR2 is FQGNSA. This CDR3 contains 13 residues. The CDR3 region is CASSFPNVETQYF. The complete variable domain, with remaining parts taken from reference TRBV7-2 and TRBJ2-5, reads GAGVSQSPSNKVTEKGKDVELRCDPISGHTALYWYRQSLGQGLEFLIYFQGNSAPDKSGLPSDRFSAERTGGSVSTLTIQRTQQEDSAVYLCASSFPNVETQYFGPGTRLLVL.

The chain is built from TRBV6-2 or TRBV6-3 and TRBJ1-5; TCRdb's D gene call, TRBD1, goes unchecked for lack of DNA. Germline loops: CDR1 MNHEY, CDR2 SVGEGT. The CDR3 extends over 16 amino acids. CDR3 residues: CASSSGTGASNQPQHF.

The chain employs TRBV4-3 and TRBJ2-7; TCRdb picks TRBD2, but there is no DNA to check that call. Germline V CDR1 and CDR2: LGHNA, YSLEER. This CDR3 comprises 17 residues. CDR3 sequence reads: CASSWAHERESSYEQYF.

The chain recombines TRBV7-9 with TRBJ2-5; TCRdb lists TRBD2, though no DNA is available to test this call. Germline V gene data show CDR1 as SEHNR and CDR2 as FQNEAQ (reference sequence). This CDR3 has 15 residues. This chain's CDR3 is CASSWGLALQETQYF.

This sequence joins TRBV18 and TRBJ2-5; TCRdb gives TRBD1 as the D gene, but with no DNA this cannot be confirmed. The CDR3 contains 14 residues. The germline gives CDR1 KGHSH, CDR2 LQKENI. The CDR3 loop is CASSPTGGGETQYF.

J is TRBJ2-1 and V is TRBV7-2; TCRdb's D call of TRBD1 is untestable without DNA. Germline CDR1 reads SGHTA; CDR2 reads FQGNSA. This CDR3 spans 16 amino acids. This chain's CDR3 is CASSFRQGRRYNEQFF.

The chain has TRBV27 and TRBJ2-5; the D call of TRBD2 rests on TCRdb alone, since no DNA is present to check it. This CDR3 contains 14 residues. Germline CDR1 reads MNHEY; CDR2 reads SMNVEV (reference sequence). CDR3 sequence: CASSLSGLVGTQYF.

The chain's CDR3 is CASMEGTGNIQYF. The rearrangement joins TRBV5-1 to TRBJ2-4; without DNA, the TCRdb call of TRBD1 cannot be checked. The CDR3 consists of 13 residues. Looked up from germline, CDR1 is SGHRS and CDR2 is YFSETQ. Filled out from reference TRBV5-1 and TRBJ2-4, the complete variable domain reads KAGVTQTPRYLIKTRGQQVTLSCSPISGHRSVSWYQQTPGQGLQFLFEYFSETQRNKGNFPGRFSGRQFSNSRSEMNVSTLELGDSALYLCASMEGTGNIQYFGAGTRLSVL.

The V call is TRBV7-8, the J call TRBJ2-2; no DNA is available, so the TRBD2 call from TCRdb remains unchecked. Germline V gives CDR1 SGHVS, CDR2 FQNEAQ. The CDR3 runs 17 residues. This CDR3 reads CASSLYPDVEDTGELFF.

This chain uses TRBV5-1 with TRBJ1-1. The CDR3 totals 13 residues. CDR1 and CDR2 (germline): SGHRS, YFSETQ. The CDR3 is CASSPRDATEAFF. Supplemented by reference TRBV5-1 and TRBJ1-1, the full variable domain reads KAGVTQTPRYLIKTRGQQVTLSCSPISGHRSVSWYQQTPGQGLQFLFEYFSETQRNKGNFPGRFSGRQFSNSRSEMNVSTLELGDSALYLCASSPRDATEAFFGQGTRLTVV.

The chain is built from TRBV5-6 and TRBJ1-5; the TCRdb call, TRBD1, lacks DNA for checking. CDR1 and CDR2 (germline): SGHDT, YYEEEE. This CDR3 has 13 amino acids. This CDR3 reads CASSSRGWEPQHF.

The V and J genes are TRBV19 and TRBJ1-5; as DNA is missing, the TRBD1 call by TCRdb cannot be tested. CDR3 size: 15 residues. Germline CDR1 reads LNHDA; CDR2 reads SQIVND (reference sequence). The CDR3 here is CASSIGGRGHQPQHF.

V and J are TRBV12-3 or TRBV12-4 and TRBJ1-2. The CDR3 covers 13 residues. The CDR3 loop reads CASSLGQSAGYTF.

The CDR3 sequence: CASSLKGSGEQYF. The chain joins TRBV12-3 or TRBV12-4 to TRBJ2-7; TCRdb's D call of TRBD1 is untestable without DNA. The CDR3 loop spans 13 amino acids.

CDR3: CASSFSHAKGQAGVGEQYF. The chain uses TRBV5-1 and TRBJ2-7; TCRdb returns TRBD2, unconfirmable since there is no DNA. The CDR3 is made up of 19 amino acids. The germline V gene encodes CDR1 SGHRS and CDR2 YFSETQ.

V is TRBV20-1 and J is TRBJ2-1; no DNA is available, so the TRBD2 call from TCRdb remains unchecked. This CDR3 has 15 residues. Germline values: CDR1 DFQATT, CDR2 SNEGSKA (reference sequence). This chain's CDR3 is CSAGSGTSAHNEQFF.

The CDR3 is CASSFQSGSSYNEQFF. This chain connects TRBV7-6 to TRBJ2-1. CDR3 length: 16 amino acids. Germline V CDR1 and CDR2: SGHVS, FNYEAQ.